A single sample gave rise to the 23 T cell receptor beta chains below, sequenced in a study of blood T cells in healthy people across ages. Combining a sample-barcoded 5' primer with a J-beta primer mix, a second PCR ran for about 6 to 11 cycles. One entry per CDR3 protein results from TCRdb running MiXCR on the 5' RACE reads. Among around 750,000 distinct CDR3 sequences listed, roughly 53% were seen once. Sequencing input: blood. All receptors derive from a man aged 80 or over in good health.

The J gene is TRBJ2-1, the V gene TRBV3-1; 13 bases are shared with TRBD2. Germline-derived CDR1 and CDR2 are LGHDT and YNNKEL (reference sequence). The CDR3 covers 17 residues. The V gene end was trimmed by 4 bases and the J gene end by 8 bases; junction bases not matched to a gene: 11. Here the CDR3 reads CASSPKGGTSGVHEQFF. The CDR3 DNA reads TGTGCCAGCAGCCCTAAGGGAGGGACTAGCGGGGTCCATGAGCAGTTCTTC.

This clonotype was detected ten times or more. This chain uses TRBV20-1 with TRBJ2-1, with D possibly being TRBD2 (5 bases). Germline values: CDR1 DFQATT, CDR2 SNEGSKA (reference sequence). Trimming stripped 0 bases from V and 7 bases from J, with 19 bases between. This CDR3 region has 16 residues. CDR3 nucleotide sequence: TGCAGTGCTAGAGATCCTCCGACTACTTCGAGGAATGAGCAGTTCTTC. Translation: CSARDPPTTSRNEQFF.

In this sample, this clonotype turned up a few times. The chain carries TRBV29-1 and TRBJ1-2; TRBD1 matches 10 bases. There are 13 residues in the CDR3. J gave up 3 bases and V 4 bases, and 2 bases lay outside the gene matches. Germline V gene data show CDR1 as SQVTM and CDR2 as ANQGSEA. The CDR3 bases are TGCAGCGTTGCGACAGGGGGCGACTATGGCTACACCTTC. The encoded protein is CSVATGGDYGYTF.

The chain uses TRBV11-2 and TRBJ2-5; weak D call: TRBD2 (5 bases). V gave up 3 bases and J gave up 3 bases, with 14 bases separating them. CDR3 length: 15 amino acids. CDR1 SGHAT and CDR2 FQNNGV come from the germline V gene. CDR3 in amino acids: CASSFPSISKETQYF. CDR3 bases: TGTGCCAGCAGCTTCCCTAGCATTAGCAAAGAGACCCAGTACTTC.

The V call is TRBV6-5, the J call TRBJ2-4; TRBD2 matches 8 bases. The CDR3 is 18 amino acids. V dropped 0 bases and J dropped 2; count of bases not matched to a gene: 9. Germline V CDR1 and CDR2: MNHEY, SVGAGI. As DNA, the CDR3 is TGTGCCAGCAGTTACTCGAAGAGTCGGGGGGGAACCAAAAACATTCAGTACTTC. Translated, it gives CASSYSKSRGGTKNIQYF.

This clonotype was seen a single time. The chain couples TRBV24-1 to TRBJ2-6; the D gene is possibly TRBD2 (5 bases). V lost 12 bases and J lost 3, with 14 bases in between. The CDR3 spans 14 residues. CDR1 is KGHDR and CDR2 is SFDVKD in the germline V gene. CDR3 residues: CASGRGGGANVLTF. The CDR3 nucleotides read TGTGCCTCTGGTCGGGGTGGTGGGGCCAACGTCCTGACTTTC.

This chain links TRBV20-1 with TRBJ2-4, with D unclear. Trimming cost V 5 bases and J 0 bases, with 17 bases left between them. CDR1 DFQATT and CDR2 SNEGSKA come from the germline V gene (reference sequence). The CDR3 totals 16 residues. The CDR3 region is CSAPVGENPAKNIQYF. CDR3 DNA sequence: TGCAGTGCTCCAGTGGGCGAGAACCCAGCCAAAAACATTCAGTACTTC.

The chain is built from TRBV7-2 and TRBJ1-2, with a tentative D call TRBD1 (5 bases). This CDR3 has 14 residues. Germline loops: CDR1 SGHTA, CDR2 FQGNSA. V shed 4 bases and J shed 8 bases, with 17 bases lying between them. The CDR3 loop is CASSSVEWGGGYTF. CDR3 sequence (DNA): TGTGCCAGCAGCTCCGTAGAATGGGGGGGGGGCTACACCTTC.

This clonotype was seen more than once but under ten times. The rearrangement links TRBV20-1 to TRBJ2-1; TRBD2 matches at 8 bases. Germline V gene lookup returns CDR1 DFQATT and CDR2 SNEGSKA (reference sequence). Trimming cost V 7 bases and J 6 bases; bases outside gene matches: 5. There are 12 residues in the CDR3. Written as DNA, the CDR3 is TGCAGTGTGGGGACTAGTTCCAATGAGCAGTTCTTC. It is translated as CSVGTSSNEQFF.

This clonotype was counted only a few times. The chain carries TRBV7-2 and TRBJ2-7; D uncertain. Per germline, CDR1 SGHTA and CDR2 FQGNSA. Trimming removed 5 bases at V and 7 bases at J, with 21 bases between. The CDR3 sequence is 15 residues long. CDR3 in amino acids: CASSTTPSSYNEQYF. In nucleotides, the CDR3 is TGTGCCAGCAGCACTACACCCAGCTCCTACAATGAGCAGTACTTC. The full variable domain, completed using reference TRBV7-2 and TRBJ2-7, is GAGVSQSPSNKVTEKGKDVELRCDPISGHTALYWYRQSLGQGLEFLIYFQGNSAPDKSGLPSDRFSAERTGGSVSTLTIQRTQQEDSAVYLCASSTTPSSYNEQYFGPGTRLTVT.

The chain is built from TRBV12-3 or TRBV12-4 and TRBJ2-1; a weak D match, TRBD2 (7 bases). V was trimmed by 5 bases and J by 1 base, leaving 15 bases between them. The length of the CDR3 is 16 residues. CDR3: CASSPSKGGSYNEQFF. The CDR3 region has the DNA TGTGCCAGCAGTCCATCTAAGGGGGGGTCCTACAATGAGCAGTTCTTC.

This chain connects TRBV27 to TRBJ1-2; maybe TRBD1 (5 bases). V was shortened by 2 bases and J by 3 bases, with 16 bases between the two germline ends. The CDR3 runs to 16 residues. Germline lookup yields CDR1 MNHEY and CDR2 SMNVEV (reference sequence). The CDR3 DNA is TGTGCCAGCAGTTTAGTCAAGCCCGGGACGGACTATGGCTACACCTTC. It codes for CASSLVKPGTDYGYTF.

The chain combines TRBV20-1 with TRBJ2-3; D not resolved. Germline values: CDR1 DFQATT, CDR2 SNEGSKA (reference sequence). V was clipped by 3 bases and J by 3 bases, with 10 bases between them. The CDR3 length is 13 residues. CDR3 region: CSASPVMTDTQYF. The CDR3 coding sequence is TGCAGTGCTAGCCCGGTTATGACAGATACGCAGTATTTT.

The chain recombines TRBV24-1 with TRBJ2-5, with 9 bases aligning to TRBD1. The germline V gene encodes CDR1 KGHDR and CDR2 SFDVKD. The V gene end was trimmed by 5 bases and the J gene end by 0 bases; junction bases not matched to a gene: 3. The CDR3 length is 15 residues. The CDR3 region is CATSGGTGYQETQYF. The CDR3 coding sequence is TGTGCCACCAGTGGGGGGACAGGGTACCAAGAGACCCAGTACTTC.

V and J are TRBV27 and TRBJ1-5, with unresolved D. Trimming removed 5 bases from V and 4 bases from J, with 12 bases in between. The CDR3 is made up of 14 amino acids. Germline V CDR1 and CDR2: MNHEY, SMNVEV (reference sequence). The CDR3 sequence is CASSPNTINQPQHF. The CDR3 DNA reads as TGTGCCAGCAGTCCTAACACTATAAATCAGCCCCAGCATTTT.

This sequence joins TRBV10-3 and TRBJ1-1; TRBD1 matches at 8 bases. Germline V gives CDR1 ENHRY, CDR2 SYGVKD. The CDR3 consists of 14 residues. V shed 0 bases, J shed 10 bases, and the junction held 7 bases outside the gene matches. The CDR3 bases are TGTGCCATCAGTGAGTCAGTGGCAGGGGGCATAGCTTTCTTT. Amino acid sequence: CAISESVAGGIAFF.

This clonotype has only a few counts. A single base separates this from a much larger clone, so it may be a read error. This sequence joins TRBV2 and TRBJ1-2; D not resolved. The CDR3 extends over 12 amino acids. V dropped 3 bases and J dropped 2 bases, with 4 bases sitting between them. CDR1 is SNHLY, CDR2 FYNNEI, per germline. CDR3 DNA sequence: TGTGCCAGCAGTGAGGGGAACTATGGCTACACCTTC. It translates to CASSEGNYGYTF.

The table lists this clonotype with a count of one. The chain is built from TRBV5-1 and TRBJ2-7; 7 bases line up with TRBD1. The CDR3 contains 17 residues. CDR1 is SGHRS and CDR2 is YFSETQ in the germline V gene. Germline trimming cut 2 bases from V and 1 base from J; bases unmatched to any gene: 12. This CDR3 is CASSLTGVGQRSYEQYF. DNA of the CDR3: TGCGCCAGCAGCTTAACCGGGGTGGGACAGAGATCCTACGAGCAGTACTTC. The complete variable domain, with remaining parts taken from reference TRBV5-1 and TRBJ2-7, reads KAGVTQTPRYLIKTRGQQVTLSCSPISGHRSVSWYQQTPGQGLQFLFEYFSETQRNKGNFPGRFSGRQFSNSRSEMNVSTLELGDSALYLCASSLTGVGQRSYEQYFGPGTRLTVT.

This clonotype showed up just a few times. CDR3: CSAQPPQGREQYF. For the CDR3, the DNA is TGCAGTGCTCAGCCACCACAAGGGCGAGAGCAGTACTTC. The chain links TRBV20-1 to TRBJ2-7, with unresolved D. This CDR3 has 13 amino acids. Germline CDR1 is DFQATT and CDR2 is SNEGSKA (reference sequence). V lost 5 bases and J 7 bases, leaving 18 bases between the germline ends.

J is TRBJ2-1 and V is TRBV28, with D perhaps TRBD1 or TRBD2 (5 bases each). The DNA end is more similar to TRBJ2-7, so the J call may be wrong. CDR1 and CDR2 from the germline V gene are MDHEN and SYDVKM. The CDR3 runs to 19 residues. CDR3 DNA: TGTGCCAGCATTGGGACGGCTCTCAGAACCGATAGCTCCTACAATGAGCAGTACTTC. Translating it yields CASIGTALRTDSSYNEQYF.

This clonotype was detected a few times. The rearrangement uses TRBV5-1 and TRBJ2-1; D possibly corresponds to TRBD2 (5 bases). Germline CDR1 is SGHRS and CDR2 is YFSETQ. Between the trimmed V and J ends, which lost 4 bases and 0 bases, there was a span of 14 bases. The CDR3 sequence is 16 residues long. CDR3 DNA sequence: TGCGCCAGCAGCGTGGCCGGCGAGGGCTCCTACAATGAGCAGTTCTTC. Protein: CASSVAGEGSYNEQFF.

The CDR3 sequence is CASSPFSGSWNEQYF. The CDR3 DNA reads as TGTGCCAGCAGCCCCTTTAGCGGGAGTTGGAATGAGCAGTACTTC. The V call is TRBV11-1, the J call TRBJ2-5; 9 bases map to TRBD2. From germline, CDR1 is SGHAT and CDR2 FQDESV (reference sequence). With V trimmed by 5 bases and J by 11 bases, 15 bases remained unmatched. This CDR3 comprises 15 residues.

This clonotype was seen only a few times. The CDR3 loop reads CAISESMAGGPDEQYF. CDR3 in DNA: TGTGCCATCAGTGAGTCTATGGCGGGAGGGCCTGACGAGCAGTACTTC. The J gene is TRBJ2-4, the V gene TRBV10-3; 9 bases are shared with TRBD2. The end of the DNA is better explained by TRBJ2-7, so the J call may be wrong. Germline V CDR1 and CDR2: ENHRY, SYGVKD. This CDR3 region has 16 residues.